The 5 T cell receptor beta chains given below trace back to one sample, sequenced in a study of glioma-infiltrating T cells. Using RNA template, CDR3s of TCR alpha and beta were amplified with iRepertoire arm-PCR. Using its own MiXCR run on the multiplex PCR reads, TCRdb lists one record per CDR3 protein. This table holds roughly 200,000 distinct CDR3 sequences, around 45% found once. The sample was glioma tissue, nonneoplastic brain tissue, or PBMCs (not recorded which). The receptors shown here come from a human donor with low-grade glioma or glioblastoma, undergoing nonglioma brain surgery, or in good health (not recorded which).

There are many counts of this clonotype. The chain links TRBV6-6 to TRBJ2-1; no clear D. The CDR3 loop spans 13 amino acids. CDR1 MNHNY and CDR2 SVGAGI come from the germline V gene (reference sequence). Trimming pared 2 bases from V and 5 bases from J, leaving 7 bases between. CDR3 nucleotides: TGTGCCAGCAGTTACGTGGCGGACAATGAGCAGTTCTTC. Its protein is CASSYVADNEQFF.

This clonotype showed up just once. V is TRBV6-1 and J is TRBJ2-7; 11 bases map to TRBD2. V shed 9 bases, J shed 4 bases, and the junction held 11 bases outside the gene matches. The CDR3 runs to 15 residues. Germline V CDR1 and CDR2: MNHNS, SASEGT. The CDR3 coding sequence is TGTGCCAGAAGTTTAGCGGGAGGGCCGACGTACGAGCAGTACTTC. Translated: CARSLAGGPTYEQYF.

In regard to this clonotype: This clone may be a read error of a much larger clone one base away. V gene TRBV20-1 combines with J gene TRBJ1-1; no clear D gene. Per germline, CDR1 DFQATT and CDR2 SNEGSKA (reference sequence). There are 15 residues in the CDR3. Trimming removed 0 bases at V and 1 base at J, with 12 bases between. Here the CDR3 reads CSARDAGRQNTEAFF. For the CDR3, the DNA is TGCAGTGCTAGAGACGCCGGACGGCAGAACACTGAAGCTTTCTTT.

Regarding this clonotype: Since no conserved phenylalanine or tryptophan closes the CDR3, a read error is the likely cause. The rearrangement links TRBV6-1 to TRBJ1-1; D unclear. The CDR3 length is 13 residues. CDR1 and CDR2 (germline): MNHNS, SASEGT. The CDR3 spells CACRLFMNTEAFI. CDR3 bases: TGTGCCTGCAGACTATTCATGAACACTGAAGCTTTCATT.

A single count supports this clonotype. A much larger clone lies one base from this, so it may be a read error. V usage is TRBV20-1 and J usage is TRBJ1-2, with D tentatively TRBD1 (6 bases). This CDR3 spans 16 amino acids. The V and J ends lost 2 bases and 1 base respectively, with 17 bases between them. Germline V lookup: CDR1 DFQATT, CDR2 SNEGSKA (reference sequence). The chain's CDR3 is CSARWVGTLINYGYTF. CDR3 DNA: TGCAGTGCTAGATGGGTAGGGACACTGATTAACTATGGCTACACCTTC.